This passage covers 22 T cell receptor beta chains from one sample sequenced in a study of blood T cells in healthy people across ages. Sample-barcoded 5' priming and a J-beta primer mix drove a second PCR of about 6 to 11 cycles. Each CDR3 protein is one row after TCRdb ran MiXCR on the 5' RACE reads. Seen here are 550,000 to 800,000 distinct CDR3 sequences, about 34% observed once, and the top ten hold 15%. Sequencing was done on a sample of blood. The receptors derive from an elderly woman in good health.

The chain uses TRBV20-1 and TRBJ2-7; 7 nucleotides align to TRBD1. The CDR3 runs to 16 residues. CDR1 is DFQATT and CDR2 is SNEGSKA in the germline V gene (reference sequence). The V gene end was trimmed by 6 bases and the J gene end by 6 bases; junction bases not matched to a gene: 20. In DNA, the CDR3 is TGCAGTGCCATGACCGGGACAGTAGCCACCTTATCCGAGCAGTACTTC. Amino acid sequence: CSAMTGTVATLSEQYF.

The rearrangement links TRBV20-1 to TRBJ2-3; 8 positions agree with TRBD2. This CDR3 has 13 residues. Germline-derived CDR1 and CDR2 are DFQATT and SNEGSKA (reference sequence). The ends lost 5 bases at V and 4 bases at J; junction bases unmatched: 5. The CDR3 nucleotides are TGCAGTGCTTCAGCGGGGGCCCCAGATACGCAGTATTTT. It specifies CSASAGAPDTQYF.

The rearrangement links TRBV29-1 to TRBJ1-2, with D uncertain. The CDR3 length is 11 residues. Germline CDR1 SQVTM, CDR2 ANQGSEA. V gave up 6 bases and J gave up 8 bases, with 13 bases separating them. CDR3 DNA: TGCAGCGTATTGGGCCTGGAGGGCTACACCTTC. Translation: CSVLGLEGYTF.

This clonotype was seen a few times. The DNA for the CDR3 is TGCAGTGCCGGACACAGGGCTGGGGAGAGGCAGCCCCAGCATTTT. It specifies CSAGHRAGERQPQHF. V is TRBV20-1 and J is TRBJ1-5, with D maybe TRBD1 (6 bases). CDR1 is DFQATT, CDR2 SNEGSKA, per germline (reference sequence). The CDR3 is 15 amino acids. V was trimmed by 6 bases and J by 7 bases, leaving 22 bases between them.

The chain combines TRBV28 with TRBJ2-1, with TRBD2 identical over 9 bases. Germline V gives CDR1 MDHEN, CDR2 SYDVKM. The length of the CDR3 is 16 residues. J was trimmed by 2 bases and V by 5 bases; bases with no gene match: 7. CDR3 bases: TGTGCCAGCAGTGCCCAAGAGCGGGGGGCCTACAATGAGCAGTTCTTC. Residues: CASSAQERGAYNEQFF.

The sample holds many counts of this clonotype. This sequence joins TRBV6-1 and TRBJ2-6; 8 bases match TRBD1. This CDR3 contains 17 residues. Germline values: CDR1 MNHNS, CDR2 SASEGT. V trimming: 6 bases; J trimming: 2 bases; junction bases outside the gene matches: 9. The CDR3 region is CASSPTPGGAGANVLTF. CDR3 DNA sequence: TGTGCCAGCAGCCCCACCCCAGGGGGCGCTGGGGCCAACGTCCTGACTTTC.

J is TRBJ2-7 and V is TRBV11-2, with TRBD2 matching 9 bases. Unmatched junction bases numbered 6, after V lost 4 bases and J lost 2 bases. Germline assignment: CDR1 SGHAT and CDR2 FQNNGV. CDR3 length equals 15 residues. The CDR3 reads CASSSTASGAYEQYF. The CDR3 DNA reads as TGTGCCAGCAGCTCAACCGCTAGCGGGGCCTACGAGCAGTACTTC. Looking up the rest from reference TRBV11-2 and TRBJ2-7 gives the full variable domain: EAGVAQSPRYKIIEKRQSVAFWCNPISGHATLYWYQQILGQGPKLLIQFQNNGVVDDSQLPKDRFSAERLKGVDSTLKIQPAKLEDSAVYLCASSSTASGAYEQYFGPGTRLTVT.

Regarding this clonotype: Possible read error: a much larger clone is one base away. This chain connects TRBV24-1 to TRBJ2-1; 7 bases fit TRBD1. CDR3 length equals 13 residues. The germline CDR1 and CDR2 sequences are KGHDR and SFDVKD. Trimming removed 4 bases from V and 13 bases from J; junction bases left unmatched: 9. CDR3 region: CATSEQGRETQFF. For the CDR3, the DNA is TGTGCCACCAGTGAACAGGGGAGAGAGACCCAGTTCTTC.

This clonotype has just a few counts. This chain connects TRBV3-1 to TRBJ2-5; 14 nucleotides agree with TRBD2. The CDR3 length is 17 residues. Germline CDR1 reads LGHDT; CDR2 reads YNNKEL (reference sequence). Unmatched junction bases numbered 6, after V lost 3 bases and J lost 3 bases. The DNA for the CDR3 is TGTGCCAGCAGCCATGTCCCGGGACTAGCGGGGGAAGAGACCCAGTACTTC. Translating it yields CASSHVPGLAGEETQYF.

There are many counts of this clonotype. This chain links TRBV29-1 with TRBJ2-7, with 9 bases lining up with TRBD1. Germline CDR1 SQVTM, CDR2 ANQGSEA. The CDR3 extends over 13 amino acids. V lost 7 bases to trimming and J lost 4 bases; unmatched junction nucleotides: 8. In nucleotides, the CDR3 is TGCAGCGCCCGGGACAGGGAGGTATACGAGCAGTACTTC. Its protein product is CSARDREVYEQYF.

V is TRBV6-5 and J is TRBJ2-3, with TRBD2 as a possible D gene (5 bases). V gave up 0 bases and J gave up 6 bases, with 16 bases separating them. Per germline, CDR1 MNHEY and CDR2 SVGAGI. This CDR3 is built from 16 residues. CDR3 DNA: TGTGCCAGCAGTTACTCACGGACCACAACGGGGGATACGCAGTATTTT. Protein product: CASSYSRTTTGDTQYF.

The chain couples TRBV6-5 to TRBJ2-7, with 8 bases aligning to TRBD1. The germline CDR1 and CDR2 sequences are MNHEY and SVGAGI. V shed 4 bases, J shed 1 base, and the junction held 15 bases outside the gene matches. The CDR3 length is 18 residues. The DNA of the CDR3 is TGTGCCAGCAGTTCGTCTGGCGGGCAGGGGGCTGTATCCTACGAGCAGTACTTC. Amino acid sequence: CASSSSGGQGAVSYEQYF.

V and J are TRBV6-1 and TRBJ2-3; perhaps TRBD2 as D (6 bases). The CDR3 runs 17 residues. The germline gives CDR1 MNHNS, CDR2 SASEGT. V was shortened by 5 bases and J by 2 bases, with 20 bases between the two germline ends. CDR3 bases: TGTGCCAGCAGTCCAGAACGGGACTTCCTTGCCACAGATACGCAGTATTTT. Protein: CASSPERDFLATDTQYF.

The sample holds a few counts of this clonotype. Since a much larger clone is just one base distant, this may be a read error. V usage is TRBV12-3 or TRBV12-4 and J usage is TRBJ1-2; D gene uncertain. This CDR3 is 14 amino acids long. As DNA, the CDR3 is TGTGCCGGCAGTCCCTGGGTAGGGAGAAGTGGCTACACCTTC. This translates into CAGSPWVGRSGYTF.

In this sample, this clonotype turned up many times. The CDR3 loop reads CASSFAGVDYGYTF. The CDR3 DNA reads as TGTGCCAGCAGTTTTGCAGGGGTAGACTATGGCTACACCTTC. V and J are TRBV12-3 or TRBV12-4 and TRBJ1-2, with D perhaps matching TRBD1 (6 bases). CDR3 length: 14 residues. Between the trimmed V and J ends, which lost 3 bases and 3 bases, there was a span of 11 bases.

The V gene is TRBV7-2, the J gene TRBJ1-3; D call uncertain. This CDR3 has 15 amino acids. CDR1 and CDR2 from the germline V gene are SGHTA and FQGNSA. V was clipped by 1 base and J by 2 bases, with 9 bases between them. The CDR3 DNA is TGTGCCAGCAGCTTAGGGGCACAACCTGGAAACACCATATATTTT. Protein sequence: CASSLGAQPGNTIYF.

In DNA, the CDR3 is TGTGCCAGCAGCTTATTACTTCTTCTGGAGCAGTACTTC. Amino acid sequence: CASSLLLLLEQYF. This chain uses TRBV7-2 with TRBJ2-7; D not resolved. V lost 2 bases, J lost 7 bases, and 12 bases lay in between. CDR1 and CDR2 (germline): SGHTA, FQGNSA. The CDR3 spans 13 residues.

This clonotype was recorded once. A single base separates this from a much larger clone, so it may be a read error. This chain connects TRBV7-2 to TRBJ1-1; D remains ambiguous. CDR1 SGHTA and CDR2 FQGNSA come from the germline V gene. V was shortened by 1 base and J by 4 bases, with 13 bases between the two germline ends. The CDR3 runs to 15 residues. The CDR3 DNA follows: TGTGCCAGCAGCTTAGGGAGAACGGGAAGCACTGAAGCTTTCTTT. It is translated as CASSLGRTGSTEAFF.

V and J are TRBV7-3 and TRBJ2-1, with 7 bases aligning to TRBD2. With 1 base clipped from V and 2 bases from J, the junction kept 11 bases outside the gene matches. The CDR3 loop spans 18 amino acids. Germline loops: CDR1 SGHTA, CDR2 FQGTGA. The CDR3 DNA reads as TGTGCCAGCAGCTTAAACCCCTCGGCGGGAGCCCCCTACAATGAGCAGTTCTTC. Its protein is CASSLNPSAGAPYNEQFF. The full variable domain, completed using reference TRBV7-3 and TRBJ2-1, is GAGVSQTPSNKVTEKGKYVELRCDPISGHTALYWYRQSLGQGPEFLIYFQGTGAADDSGLPNDRFFAVRPEGSVSTLKIQRTERGDSAVYLCASSLNPSAGAPYNEQFFGPGTRLTVL.

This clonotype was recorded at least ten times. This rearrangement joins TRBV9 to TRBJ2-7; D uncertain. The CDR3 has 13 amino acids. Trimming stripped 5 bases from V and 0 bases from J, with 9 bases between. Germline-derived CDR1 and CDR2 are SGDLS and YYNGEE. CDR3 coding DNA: TGTGCCAGCAGTCCTACCGCCTCCTACGAGCAGTACTTC. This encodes CASSPTASYEQYF.

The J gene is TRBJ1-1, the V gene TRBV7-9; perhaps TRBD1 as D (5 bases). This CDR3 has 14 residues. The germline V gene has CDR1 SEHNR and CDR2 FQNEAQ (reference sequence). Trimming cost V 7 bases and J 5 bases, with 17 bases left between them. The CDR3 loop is CASTPRGGWTEAFF. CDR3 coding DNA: TGTGCCAGCACCCCACGGGGGGGGTGGACTGAAGCTTTCTTT.

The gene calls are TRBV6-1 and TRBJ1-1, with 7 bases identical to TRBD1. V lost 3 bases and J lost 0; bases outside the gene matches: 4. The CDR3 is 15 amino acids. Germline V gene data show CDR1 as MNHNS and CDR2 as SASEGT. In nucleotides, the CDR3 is TGTGCCAGCAGTGATTGGGACAGACTGAACACTGAAGCTTTCTTT. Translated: CASSDWDRLNTEAFF.